A single sample gave rise to the 13 T cell receptor beta chains below, sequenced in a study of early T cells in non-severe SARS-CoV-2 infection. TCRdb redid the calling of the 5' RACE reads with MiXCR, one entry per CDR3 protein. The sample comprises tens of thousands of distinct CDR3 sequences, around 6.8% of which are singletons, and 6.5% to 8.5% rests with the top ten. Sequenced material: whole blood. The receptor set was obtained from an adult who was a healthcare worker with PCR-confirmed SARS-CoV-2 infection or an uninfected control (not recorded which).

This clonotype appeared a few times. The V and J genes are TRBV12-3 or TRBV12-4 and TRBJ2-5; 8 nucleotides agree with TRBD2. There are 13 residues in the CDR3. Trimming cost V 7 bases and J 6 bases; bases outside gene matches: 7. Here the CDR3 DNA reads TGTGCCAGCAACACTAGCGGCCAGAAGACCCAGTACTTC. It translates to CASNTSGQKTQYF.

This clonotype was seen repeatedly, ten times or more. The V gene is TRBV19, the J gene TRBJ1-5; D unclear. CDR3 length: 10 residues. The germline V gene has CDR1 LNHDA and CDR2 SQIVND (reference sequence). The V gene lost 8 bases and the J gene lost 6 bases, with 5 bases spanning the gap. CDR3: CASGPQPQHF. CDR3 sequence (DNA): TGTGCCAGTGGCCCTCAGCCCCAGCATTTT.

The gene calls are TRBV18 and TRBJ2-2, with a possible D match to TRBD1 (6 bases). V was shortened by 1 base and J by 2 bases, with 14 bases between the two germline ends. The germline CDR1 and CDR2 sequences are KGHSH and LQKENI. The CDR3 spans 17 residues. This chain's CDR3 is CASSPLVGTPNTGELFF. The CDR3 DNA reads as TGTGCCAGCTCACCACTTGTCGGGACACCTAACACCGGGGAGCTGTTTTTT.

The table lists this clonotype with many counts. The chain couples TRBV14 to TRBJ2-3, with TRBD1 identical over 9 bases. CDR1 and CDR2 from the germline V gene are SGHDN and FVKESK. The trim removed 2 bases at V and 1 base at J, leaving 4 bases unmatched. CDR3 size: 16 residues. The CDR3 DNA follows: TGTGCCAGCAGCCAACTACAGGGGGCTGGCACAGATACGCAGTATTTT. It codes for CASSQLQGAGTDTQYF.

The chain couples TRBV9 to TRBJ2-2; no clear D gene. The CDR3 has 16 residues. The V and J ends lost 0 bases and 4 bases respectively, with 13 bases between them. Germline lookup yields CDR1 SGDLS and CDR2 YYNGEE. CDR3 nucleotides: TGTGCCAGCAGCGTAGCTTTGCGGTCGGGCACCGGGGAGCTGTTTTTT. Encoded protein: CASSVALRSGTGELFF.

Many counts were recorded for this clonotype. The chain combines TRBV7-2 with TRBJ2-3; a possible D gene is TRBD2 (6 bases). Trimming took 2 bases from V and 1 from J, leaving 7 bases between them. The CDR3 has 14 residues. Germline loops: CDR1 SGHTA, CDR2 FQGNSA. The CDR3 spells CASSLWGGTDTQYF. The CDR3 DNA reads as TGTGCCAGCAGCTTATGGGGGGGCACAGATACGCAGTATTTT.

This clonotype turned up a few times. CDR3 sequence (DNA): TGTGCCAGCAGCTTAAGGGGGTACCAAGAGACCCAGTACTTC. As protein: CASSLRGYQETQYF. The chain couples TRBV7-9 to TRBJ2-5; D may be TRBD1 (6 bases). This CDR3 comprises 14 residues. Trimming removed 2 bases from V and 0 bases from J, with 7 bases in between. CDR1 and CDR2 from the germline V gene are SEHNR and FQNEAQ (reference sequence). Drawing the rest from reference TRBV7-9 and TRBJ2-5, the complete variable domain is DTGVSQNPRHKITKRGQNVTFRCDPISEHNRLYWYRQTLGQGPEFLTYFQNEAQLEKSRLLSDRFSAERPKGSFSTLEIQRTEQGDSAMYLCASSLRGYQETQYFGPGTRLLVL.

The V call is TRBV7-9, the J call TRBJ2-4; 7 bases line up with TRBD2. Germline CDR1 and CDR2: SEHNR and FQNEAQ (reference sequence). The CDR3 sequence is 16 residues long. Losses at the gene ends were 5 bases for V and 0 bases for J; bases not matched to a gene: 7. This CDR3 reads CASSPERGLAKNIQYF. In nucleotides, the CDR3 is TGTGCCAGCAGCCCTGAGCGGGGTCTAGCCAAAAACATTCAGTACTTC.

The chain links TRBV25-1 to TRBJ1-4, with TRBD1 matching over 7 bases. The V gene end was trimmed by 3 bases and the J gene end by 3 bases; junction bases not matched to a gene: 7. The CDR3 is 16 residues long. Germline assignment: CDR1 MGHDK and CDR2 SYGVNS. This CDR3 is CASSDPWTGSNEKLFF. CDR3 bases: TGTGCCAGCAGTGACCCTTGGACAGGATCTAATGAAAAACTGTTTTTT.

The V gene is TRBV27, the J gene TRBJ1-1; D gene unclear. Trimming shortened V by 3 bases and J by 4 bases, and 9 bases separated the two germline ends. This CDR3 is built from 13 residues. Germline values: CDR1 MNHEY, CDR2 SMNVEV (reference sequence). Here the CDR3 reads CASSLWVSTEAFF. CDR3 coding DNA: TGTGCCAGCAGTTTGTGGGTGAGCACTGAAGCTTTCTTT.

The table lists this clonotype with many counts. The rearrangement joins TRBV3-1 to TRBJ2-4; weak D call: TRBD1 (5 bases). This CDR3 contains 14 residues. V lost 1 base and J lost 4, with 8 bases in between. CDR1 and CDR2 (germline): LGHDT, YNNKEL (reference sequence). CDR3 in DNA: TGTGCCAGCAGCCAAGGGGGCTCAAAAAACATTCAGTACTTC. It yields the protein CASSQGGSKNIQYF.

This clonotype was detected only a few times. V is TRBV20-1 and J is TRBJ2-5, with D possibly matching TRBD2 (6 bases). Germline CDR1 and CDR2: DFQATT and SNEGSKA (reference sequence). The CDR3 totals 15 residues. V lost 1 base, J lost 5 bases, and 17 bases lay in between. This CDR3 reads CSARVHAGSSETQYF. The CDR3 nucleotides read TGCAGTGCTAGAGTCCATGCGGGGTCCTCGGAGACCCAGTACTTC.

In its sample, this clonotype was seen many times. The chain links TRBV25-1 to TRBJ1-2, with TRBD1 identical over 9 bases. Trimming at V came to 2 bases and at J to 2 bases, leaving 0 bases not matched to a gene. The CDR3 runs 14 residues. Germline V gene lookup returns CDR1 MGHDK and CDR2 SYGVNS. For the CDR3, the DNA is TGTGCCAGCAGTGAAGGACAGGGGAACTATGGCTACACCTTC. Its protein product is CASSEGQGNYGYTF.